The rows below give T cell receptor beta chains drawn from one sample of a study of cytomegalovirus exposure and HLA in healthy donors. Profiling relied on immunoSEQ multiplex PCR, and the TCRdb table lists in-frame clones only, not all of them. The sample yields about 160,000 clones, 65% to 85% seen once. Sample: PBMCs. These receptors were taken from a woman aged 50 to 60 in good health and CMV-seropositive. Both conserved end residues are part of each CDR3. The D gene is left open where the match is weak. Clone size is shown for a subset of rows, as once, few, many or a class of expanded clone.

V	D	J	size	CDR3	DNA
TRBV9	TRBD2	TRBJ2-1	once	CASSAYRDYYFF	TGTGCCAGCAGCGCATACCGGGACTATTACTTCTTC
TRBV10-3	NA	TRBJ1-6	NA	CAISESIYSITPLHF	TGTGCCATCAGTGAGTCGATATACTCCATTACACCCCTCCACTTT
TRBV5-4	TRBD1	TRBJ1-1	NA	CASSHSGGGAGAFF	TGTGCCAGCAGCCACTCAGGGGGCGGAGCCGGAGCTTTCTTT
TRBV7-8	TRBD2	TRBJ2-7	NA	CASSLGTSGSYEQYF	TGTGCCAGCAGCTTAGGGACTAGCGGCTCCTACGAGCAGTACTTC
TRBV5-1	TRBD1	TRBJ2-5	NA	CASTFGTGVETQYF	TGCGCCAGCACCTTCGGGACAGGGGTAGAGACCCAGTACTTC
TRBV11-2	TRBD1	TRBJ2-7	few	CASSVAQGSEQYF	TGTGCCAGCAGCGTAGCACAGGGGTCCGAGCAGTACTTC
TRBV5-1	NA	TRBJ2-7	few	CASSLGHEIYEQYF	TGCGCCAGCAGCTTGGGACATGAAATCTACGAGCAGTACTTC
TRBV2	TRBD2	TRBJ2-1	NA	CASSAPSGGAWEQFF	TGTGCCAGCAGCGCCCCTAGCGGGGGGGCCTGGGAGCAGTTCTTC
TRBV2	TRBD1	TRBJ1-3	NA	CASSLTQGAGGGNTIYF	TGTGCCAGCAGTTTAACCCAGGGGGCTGGTGGTGGAAACACCATATATTTT
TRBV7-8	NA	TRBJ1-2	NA	CASSLGGFYGYTF	TGTGCCAGCAGCTTAGGAGGATTCTATGGCTACACCTTC
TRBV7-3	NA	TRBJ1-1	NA	CASSLSGGANTEAFF	TGTGCCAGCAGCTTAAGTGGGGGGGCGAACACTGAAGCTTTCTTT
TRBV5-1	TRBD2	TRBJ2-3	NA	CASSGRLAGYTDTQYF	TGCGCCAGCAGCGGGCGACTAGCGGGGTACACAGATACGCAGTATTTT
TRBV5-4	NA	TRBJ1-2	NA	CASSLIQSGWHGYTF	TGTGCCAGCAGCTTAATTCAGTCGGGTTGGCATGGCTACACCTTC
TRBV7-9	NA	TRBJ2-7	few	CASSLALGLEHEQYF	TGTGCCAGCAGCTTAGCGCTAGGACTCGAGCACGAGCAGTACTTC
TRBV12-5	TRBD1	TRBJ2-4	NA	CASGSGQGIAKNIQYF	TGTGCTAGTGGTTCGGGACAGGGGATAGCCAAAAACATTCAGTACTTC
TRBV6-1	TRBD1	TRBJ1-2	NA	CASSEQRGQSYGYTF	TGTGCCAGCAGTGAGCAAAGGGGACAGTCCTATGGCTACACCTTC
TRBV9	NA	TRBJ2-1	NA	CASSQRRDTEQFF	TGTGCCAGCAGCCAACGGAGGGATACGGAGCAGTTCTTC
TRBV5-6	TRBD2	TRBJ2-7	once	CASSSLGGTSHEQYF	TGTGCCAGCAGTTCCCTCGGGGGGACCTCCCACGAGCAGTACTTC
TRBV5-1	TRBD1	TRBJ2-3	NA	CASSYGQDTDTQYF	TGCGCCAGCAGCTACGGACAGGATACAGATACGCAGTATTTT
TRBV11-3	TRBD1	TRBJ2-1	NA	CASSFDRADNEQFF	TGTGCCAGCAGTTTCGACAGGGCCGACAATGAGCAGTTCTTC
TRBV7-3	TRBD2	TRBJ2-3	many	CASSLTLRGAQYF	TGTGCCAGCAGCTTAACCCTACGGGGGGCGCAGTATTTT
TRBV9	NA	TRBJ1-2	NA	CASSSQVGANYGYTF	TGTGCCAGCAGCTCACAGGTGGGGGCGAACTATGGCTACACCTTC
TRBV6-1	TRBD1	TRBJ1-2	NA	CASGDRGYGYTF	TGTGCCAGCGGTGACAGGGGATATGGCTACACCTTC
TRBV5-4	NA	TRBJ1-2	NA	CASSLDTGGLYGYTF	TGTGCCAGCAGCTTGGATACGGGGGGGCTCTATGGCTACACCTTC
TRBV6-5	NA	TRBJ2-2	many	CASSPGQTNTGELFF	TGTGCCAGCAGTCCGGGACAAACGAACACCGGGGAGCTGTTTTTT
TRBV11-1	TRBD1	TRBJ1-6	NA	CASSTRGVASLRSPLHF	TGTGCCAGCAGCACCAGGGGGGTTGCGTCTTTAAGATCACCCCTCCACTTT
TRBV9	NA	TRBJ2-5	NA	CASSVRDKETQYF	TGTGCCAGCAGCGTCCGGGACAAGGAGACCCAGTACTTC
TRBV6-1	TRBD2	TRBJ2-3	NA	CASSDERGGFDTQYF	TGTGCCAGCAGTGACGAGCGGGGGGGCTTCGATACGCAGTATTTT
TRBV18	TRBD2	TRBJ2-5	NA	CASSPPSGGAVETQYF	TGTGCCAGCTCACCACCGAGCGGGGGGGCCGTAGAGACCCAGTACTTC
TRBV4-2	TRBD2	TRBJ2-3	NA	CASSQVSGGAGADTQYF	TGTGCCAGCAGCCAAGTGAGCGGGGGGGCCGGGGCAGATACGCAGTATTTT
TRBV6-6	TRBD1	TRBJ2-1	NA	CASTFDRGTYNEQFF	TGTGCCAGCACCTTTGACAGGGGGACCTACAATGAGCAGTTCTTC
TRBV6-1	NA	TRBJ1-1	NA	CASSGGYRLEAFF	TGTGCCAGCAGCGGGGGGTACAGACTTGAAGCTTTCTTT
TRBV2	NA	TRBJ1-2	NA	CASSEGGGSHNYGYTF	TGTGCCAGCAGTGAAGGTGGGGGCAGCCATAACTATGGCTACACCTTC
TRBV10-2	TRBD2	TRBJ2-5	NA	CASSGWTSAQETQYF	TGCGCCAGCAGTGGGTGGACTAGCGCGCAAGAGACCCAGTACTTC
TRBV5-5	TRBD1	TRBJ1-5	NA	CASSVGQPNQPQHF	TGTGCCAGCAGCGTGGGACAGCCTAATCAGCCCCAGCATTTT
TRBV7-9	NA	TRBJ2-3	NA	CASNRRRGQDTQYF	TGTGCCAGCAACAGAAGGAGGGGGCAAGATACGCAGTATTTT
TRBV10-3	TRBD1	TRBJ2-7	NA	CAISQQGATYEQYF	TGTGCCATCAGTCAACAGGGGGCCACCTACGAGCAGTACTTC
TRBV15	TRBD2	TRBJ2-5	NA	CATSEASGGAETQYF	TGTGCCACCAGTGAAGCTAGCGGGGGGGCAGAGACCCAGTACTTC
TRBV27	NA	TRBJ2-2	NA	CASSLQVGTGELFF	TGTGCCAGCAGTTTACAGGTTGGAACCGGGGAGCTGTTTTTT
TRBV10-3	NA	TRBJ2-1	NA	CAISASQGLGEQFF	TGTGCCATCAGTGCCTCACAGGGTCTCGGTGAGCAGTTCTTC
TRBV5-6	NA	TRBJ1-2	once	CASSWMTANYGYTF	TGTGCCAGCAGCTGGATGACAGCGAACTATGGCTACACCTTC
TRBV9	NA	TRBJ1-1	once	CASSVDLNTEAFF	TGTGCCAGCAGCGTAGACCTAAACACTGAAGCTTTCTTT
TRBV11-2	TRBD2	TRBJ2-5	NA	CASSPTSGVETQYF	TGTGCCAGCAGCCCGACTAGCGGGGTAGAGACCCAGTACTTC
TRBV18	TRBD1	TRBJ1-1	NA	CASSQGTGRNTEAFF	TGTGCCAGCTCACAAGGGACAGGTCGAAACACTGAAGCTTTCTTT
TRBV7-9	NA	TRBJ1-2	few	CASSSSWESNYGYTF	TGTGCCAGCAGCTCTTCATGGGAGTCTAACTATGGCTACACCTTC
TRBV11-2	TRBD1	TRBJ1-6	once	CASSLDTGVPGYNSPLHF	TGTGCCAGCAGCTTAGACACAGGGGTTCCAGGCTATAATTCACCCCTCCACTTT
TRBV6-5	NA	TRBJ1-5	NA	CASSYSAVGRSPQHF	TGTGCCAGCAGTTACTCTGCGGTCGGAAGGTCGCCCCAGCATTTT
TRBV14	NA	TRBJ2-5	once	CASSTNRGDGETQYF	TGTGCCAGCAGCACTAACCGGGGAGATGGAGAGACCCAGTACTTC
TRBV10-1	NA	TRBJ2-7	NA	CASSNGAGSYEQYF	TGCGCCAGCAGCAATGGGGCTGGTTCCTACGAGCAGTACTTC
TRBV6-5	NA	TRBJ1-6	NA	CASSRLRADSPLHF	TGTGCCAGCAGCAGGCTCAGGGCTGATTCACCCCTCCACTTT
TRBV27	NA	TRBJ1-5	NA	CASSLMRGNQPQHF	TGTGCCAGCAGTTTAATGAGGGGCAATCAGCCCCAGCATTTT
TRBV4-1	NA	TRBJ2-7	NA	CASSQDDFSEQYF	TGCGCCAGCAGCCAAGACGATTTTAGCGAGCAGTACTTC
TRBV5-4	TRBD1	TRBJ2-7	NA	CASSHGTGDYEQYF	TGTGCCAGCAGCCACGGGACAGGGGACTACGAGCAGTACTTC
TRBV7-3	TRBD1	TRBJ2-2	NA	CASSTLYRGGYGTGELFF	TGTGCCAGCAGCACCCTTTACAGAGGGGGCTACGGCACCGGGGAGCTGTTTTTT
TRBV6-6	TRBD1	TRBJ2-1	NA	CASSYSRDRYNEQFF	TGTGCCAGCAGTTACTCGAGGGACAGGTACAATGAGCAGTTCTTC
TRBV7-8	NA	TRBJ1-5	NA	CASSPMAGYSNQPQHF	TGTGCCAGCAGCCCCATGGCGGGGTATAGCAATCAGCCCCAGCATTTT
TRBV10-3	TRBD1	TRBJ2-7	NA	CAISAGTGSIDEQYF	TGTGCCATCAGTGCCGGGACAGGGAGCATCGACGAGCAGTACTTC